These 17 T cell receptor beta chains were sequenced from one sample in a study of cytomegalovirus exposure and HLA in healthy donors. The study ran its PCR with 60 Vbeta and 13 Jbeta primers. Assay used: immunoSEQ multiplex PCR; TCRdb lists only in-frame clones, some missing. The sample holds under 200,000 clones; roughly 70% are singletons and the top ten take 3%. The sequenced sample consisted of PBMCs. The receptors originated from a woman aged 45-65 years in good health and CMV-seropositive.

V is TRBV7-9 and J is TRBJ2-5, with 10 bases identical to TRBD2. Germline V gene lookup returns CDR1 SEHNR and CDR2 FQNEAQ (reference sequence). The CDR3 sequence is 15 residues long. The trim removed 5 bases at V and 2 bases at J, leaving 5 bases unmatched. The chain's CDR3 is CASSGGLAKQETQYF. CDR3 in DNA: TGTGCCAGCAGCGGGGGACTAGCGAAACAAGAGACCCAGTACTTC.

The chain joins TRBV9 to TRBJ1-3; D is perhaps TRBD1 (5 bases). V lost 0 bases and J 7 bases, leaving 17 bases between the germline ends. Germline V gene data show CDR1 as SGDLS and CDR2 as YYNGEE. CDR3 length: 16 amino acids. DNA for the CDR3: TGTGCCAGCAGCGTAGCTTCGGGGCAGGGAGGGAACACCATATATTTT. Translating it yields CASSVASGQGGNTIYF.

In DNA form, the CDR3 reads TGTGCCAGCCTCAGGGAAGAGAACACTGAAGCTTTCTTT. Translating it yields CASLREENTEAFF. The chain joins TRBV2 to TRBJ1-1; possible D gene TRBD1, 5 bases. The germline V gene has CDR1 SNHLY and CDR2 FYNNEI. This CDR3 contains 13 residues. V lost 8 bases to trimming and J lost 1 base, with 11 bases between them.

This clone came up a few times. CDR3 sequence (DNA): TGTGCCAGCAGTTACGGGCAGTCCTCTGGAAACACCATATATTTT. It encodes CASSYGQSSGNTIYF. J is TRBJ1-3 and V is TRBV6-5; the D is unclear. V dropped 2 bases and J dropped 0 bases, with 8 bases sitting between them. The CDR3 covers 15 residues. CDR1 MNHEY and CDR2 SVGAGI come from the germline V gene.

CDR3 in amino acids: CASSAQGGEQFF. The DNA of the CDR3 is TGCGCCAGCAGCGCGCAGGGCGGTGAGCAGTTCTTC. The chain links TRBV5-1 to TRBJ2-1; D perhaps matches TRBD1 (5 bases). CDR3 length: 12 amino acids. V lost 4 bases and J lost 9, with 11 bases in between. Germline-derived CDR1 and CDR2 are SGHRS and YFSETQ.

The V call is TRBV2, the J call TRBJ2-1; 13 bases are shared with TRBD2. The CDR3 extends over 14 amino acids. Trimming cost V 6 bases and J 9 bases; bases outside gene matches: 5. Germline lookup yields CDR1 SNHLY and CDR2 FYNNEI. This chain's CDR3 is CASSQTSGGSEQFF. As DNA, the CDR3 is TGTGCCAGCAGCCAGACTAGCGGGGGGTCTGAGCAGTTCTTC.

This rearrangement joins TRBV30 to TRBJ2-3; no definite D call. The CDR3 runs to 11 residues. Trimming pared 3 bases from V and 3 bases from J, leaving 4 bases between. Germline V lookup: CDR1 GTSNPN, CDR2 SVGIG (reference sequence). In nucleotides, the CDR3 is TGTGCCTGGAGCTCGACAGATACGCAGTATTTT. It encodes CAWSSTDTQYF.

The J gene is TRBJ1-2, the V gene TRBV18; a possible D gene is TRBD1 (6 bases). This CDR3 comprises 15 residues. V dropped 2 bases and J dropped 5 bases, with 15 bases sitting between them. CDR1 and CDR2 from the germline V gene are KGHSH and LQKENI. This CDR3 reads CASSPSGDNKYGYTF. The CDR3 nucleotides are TGTGCCAGCTCACCATCCGGGGACAATAAGTATGGCTACACCTTC. Together with reference TRBV18 and TRBJ1-2, the CDR3 gives the full variable domain: NAGVMQNPRHLVRRRGQEARLRCSPMKGHSHVYWYRQLPEEGLKFMVYLQKENIIDESGMPKERFSAEFPKEGPSILRIQQVVRGDSAAYFCASSPSGDNKYGYTFGSGTRLTVV.

This clone was detected only a few times. This chain links TRBV2 with TRBJ1-3, with D unclear. Trimming removed 5 bases at V and 0 bases at J, with 17 bases between. The CDR3 is made up of 17 amino acids. Germline assignment: CDR1 SNHLY and CDR2 FYNNEI. The CDR3 DNA reads TGTGCCAGCAGTAATCGATCACCGGGGTTCTCTGGAAACACCATATATTTT. As protein: CASSNRSPGFSGNTIYF.

CDR3 in DNA: TGCGCCAGCAATCGACTAGTGGGAGAGACCCAGTACTTC. This gives the protein CASNRLVGETQYF. The chain links TRBV10-2 to TRBJ2-5, with D tentatively TRBD2 (6 bases). CDR1 and CDR2 from the germline V gene are WSHSY and SAAADI. V was shortened by 7 bases and J by 4 bases, with 13 bases between the two germline ends. CDR3 length equals 13 residues.

The chain joins TRBV5-6 to TRBJ2-7; unclear D gene. There are 11 residues in the CDR3. Germline CDR1 is SGHDT and CDR2 is YYEEEE. Trimming took off 4 bases at V and 3 bases at J, with 5 bases between the two ends. The CDR3 DNA follows: TGTGCCAGCAGCCGCGTCTACGAGCAGTACTTC. Amino acids: CASSRVYEQYF. Full variable domain (missing parts from reference TRBV5-6 and TRBJ2-7): DAGVTQSPTHLIKTRGQQVTLRCSPKSGHDTVSWYQQALGQGPQFIFQYYEEEERQRGNFPDRFSGHQFPNYSSELNVNALLLGDSALYLCASSRVYEQYFGPGTRLTVT.

V and J are TRBV9 and TRBJ2-5; 7 nucleotides agree with TRBD2. V was clipped by 7 bases and J by 4 bases; unmatched bases: 4. This CDR3 contains 12 residues. Germline V lookup: CDR1 SGDLS, CDR2 YYNGEE. The CDR3 loop is CASGSGGETQYF. Written as DNA, the CDR3 is TGTGCCAGCGGCTCGGGGGGAGAGACCCAGTACTTC.

The gene calls are TRBV30 and TRBJ1-4; D gene unclear. The V gene's germline CDR1 is GTSNPN and CDR2 SVGIG (reference sequence). CDR3 size: 15 residues. Trimming took off 3 bases at V and 8 bases at J, with 19 bases between the two ends. The CDR3 DNA follows: TGTGCCTGGAGGACGGGTATGGGGTCGGGAGAAAAACTGTTTTTT. Amino acids: CAWRTGMGSGEKLFF.

The rearrangement uses TRBV5-1 and TRBJ1-1; possible D gene TRBD1, 6 bases. There are 17 residues in the CDR3. CDR1 is SGHRS, CDR2 YFSETQ, per germline. Trimming cost V 4 bases and J 11 bases, with 30 bases left between them. The CDR3 sequence: CASSPTPTGWFDCWAFF. The CDR3 DNA follows: TGCGCCAGCAGCCCTACTCCGACAGGTTGGTTCGACTGTTGGGCTTTCTTT.

In this sample, this clone turned up once. This chain uses TRBV5-8 with TRBJ1-4; no reliable D call. The V and J ends lost 4 bases and 14 bases respectively, with 21 bases between them. Germline CDR1 reads SGHTS; CDR2 reads YDEGEE. The CDR3 consists of 14 residues. In nucleotides, the CDR3 is TGTGCCAGCAGCCGTATCGAAGTAGCGAAAGAGCTGTTTTTT. As protein: CASSRIEVAKELFF.

This clone was counted a few times. J is TRBJ2-2 and V is TRBV7-2; perhaps TRBD1 as D (6 bases). The V end lost 1 base, the J end lost 1 base, and 7 bases lay between the germline ends. CDR1 and CDR2 from the germline V gene are SGHTA and FQGNSA. The CDR3 spans 15 residues. The CDR3 bases are TGTGCCAGCAGCTTAGGGGACAAGAACACCGGGGAGCTGTTTTTT. This translates into CASSLGDKNTGELFF.

This clone appeared a single time. The rearrangement joins TRBV5-1 to TRBJ2-7, with D maybe TRBD1 (6 bases). Germline-derived CDR1 and CDR2 are SGHRS and YFSETQ. This CDR3 has 14 amino acids. V lost 5 bases to trimming and J lost 3 bases, with 15 bases between them. CDR3 amino acids: CASRWTVLNYEQYF. Written as DNA, the CDR3 is TGCGCCAGCAGATGGACAGTCCTTAACTACGAGCAGTACTTC.